A selection of T cell receptor beta chains follows, all from one sample in a study of T cell responses to AZD1222 COVID-19 vaccine. The method was immunoSEQ multiplex PCR; TCRdb's version includes in-frame clones alone and lacks a portion of them. This table holds more than 150,000 clones, 80% to 95% found once. The specimen was peripheral blood, collected 28 days after the second AZD1222 dose. Receptor source: an adult who received the AZD1222 COVID-19 vaccine. The CDR3 runs from the conserved cysteine through the conserved F or W. The D gene is left open where the match is weak. Only some rows state a clone size, as once, few, many or a class for expanded clones.

DNA: TGTGCCAGCAGTGAGGGACAGTATAGCAATCAGCCCCAGCATTTT
CDR3: CASSEGQYSNQPQHF
J: TRBJ1-5
V: TRBV2
D: TRBD1
size: .

DNA: TGTGCCAGCAGCTTTCAGGGGGCGGGGGAGACCCAGTACTTC
CDR3: CASSFQGAGETQYF
J: TRBJ2-5
V: TRBV7-2
D: TRBD1
size: .

DNA: TGTGCCAGCAGCTCGACGGCCTCAGGCGAAAAACTGTTTTTT
CDR3: CASSSTASGEKLFF
J: TRBJ1-4
V: TRBV7-9
D: .
size: .

DNA: TGCGCCAGCAGCTTTTTTTCAACCGGGACTAGCGGGGGAGGAGATACGCAGTATTTT
CDR3: CASSFFSTGTSGGGDTQYF
J: TRBJ2-3
V: TRBV5-1
D: TRBD2
size: .

DNA: TGCGCCAGCAGCTTGGTAAGCTACGAGCAGTACTTC
CDR3: CASSLVSYEQYF
J: TRBJ2-7
V: TRBV5-1
D: .
size: .

DNA: TGTGCCATCATGGCTAGCGGGGGGTCATCCTACGAGCAGTACTTC
CDR3: CAIMASGGSSYEQYF
J: TRBJ2-7
V: TRBV10-3
D: TRBD2
size: .

DNA: TGTGCCAGCAGCCGGGACAGGGGGCGGGTCTACGAGCAGTACTTC
CDR3: CASSRDRGRVYEQYF
J: TRBJ2-7
V: TRBV2
D: TRBD1
size: .

DNA: TGCGCCAGCAGCCAAGATGTTGGCAGAACTAATCAGCCCCAGCATTTT
CDR3: CASSQDVGRTNQPQHF
J: TRBJ1-5
V: TRBV4-1
D: .
size: .

DNA: TGTGCCTGGAGTCAACCTCTCGAGCAGTACTTC
CDR3: CAWSQPLEQYF
J: TRBJ2-7
V: TRBV30
D: .
size: .

DNA: TGTGCCAGCAGCTCTGGGACAGGACCCTCCTACGAGCAGTACTTC
CDR3: CASSSGTGPSYEQYF
J: TRBJ2-7
V: TRBV5-5
D: TRBD1
size: .

DNA: TGTGCCAGCAGCTTAGCGAACTATGGCTACACCTTC
CDR3: CASSLANYGYTF
J: TRBJ1-2
V: TRBV7-2
D: .
size: once

DNA: TGTGCCAGCAGTTTTAGGCAGGGGAATGGCTACACCTTC
CDR3: CASSFRQGNGYTF
J: TRBJ1-2
V: TRBV27
D: .
size: .

DNA: TGTGCCAGTTCGACTAGCGGGGGGATTAGCTCCTACGAGCAGTACTTC
CDR3: CASSTSGGISSYEQYF
J: TRBJ2-7
V: TRBV19
D: TRBD2
size: few

DNA: TGTGCCATCAGTGACGGGGGGGCCGGCAATCAGCCCCAGCATTTT
CDR3: CAISDGGAGNQPQHF
J: TRBJ1-5
V: TRBV10-3
D: .
size: .

DNA: TGTGCCAGTAGTATAGATCCCCAACAGAACTATGGCTACACCTTC
CDR3: CASSIDPQQNYGYTF
J: TRBJ1-2
V: TRBV19
D: .
size: .

DNA: TGTGCCAGCAGTTTCTCCTGGTCGACAGGGAACACTGAAGCTTTCTTT
CDR3: CASSFSWSTGNTEAFF
J: TRBJ1-1
V: TRBV27
D: .
size: .

DNA: TGTGCCAGCAGTGAGGGACTAGCAATGGATGAGCAGTTCTTC
CDR3: CASSEGLAMDEQFF
J: TRBJ2-1
V: TRBV2
D: TRBD2
size: .

DNA: TGTGCCAGCAGCCAGGCTCAGCAGGAAGAGACCCAGTACTTC
CDR3: CASSQAQQEETQYF
J: TRBJ2-5
V: TRBV5-4
D: .
size: .

DNA: TGTGCCAGCAGCCTAACAGGGGCCCGGGTTTACGAGCAGTACTTC
CDR3: CASSLTGARVYEQYF
J: TRBJ2-7
V: TRBV7-3
D: TRBD1
size: once

DNA: TGTGCCAGCAGCAAGGGAGGCTCACCCGGGGATACGCAGTATTTT
CDR3: CASSKGGSPGDTQYF
J: TRBJ2-3
V: TRBV7-3
D: .
size: .

DNA: TGTGCCAGCAGTTACGGAGGTCGGGGGGGTAATTCTGAGACCCAGTACTTC
CDR3: CASSYGGRGGNSETQYF
J: TRBJ2-5
V: TRBV6-2/TRBV6-3
D: TRBD2
size: .

DNA: TGTGCCAGCAGTTTAGAGGACACCTACGAGCAGTACTTC
CDR3: CASSLEDTYEQYF
J: TRBJ2-7
V: TRBV12-3/TRBV12-4
D: .
size: .

DNA: TGTGCCAGCAGCTTAGGAGGACAGGGTGTGGAGACCCAGTACTTC
CDR3: CASSLGGQGVETQYF
J: TRBJ2-5
V: TRBV7-6
D: TRBD1
size: .

DNA: TGTGCCAGTAGTATAAGTCCGGGACAGGGGCCTAACACCGGGGAGCTGTTTTTT
CDR3: CASSISPGQGPNTGELFF
J: TRBJ2-2
V: TRBV19
D: TRBD1
size: .

DNA: TGTGCCAGCAGCTTACAAGCAGGACCCCGAGGGACTGAAGCTTTCTTT
CDR3: CASSLQAGPRGTEAFF
J: TRBJ1-1
V: TRBV7-3
D: .
size: .

DNA: TGTGCCACCAGCAGAGATTGGGCAGGGAGGGGGACTGGCTACACCTTC
CDR3: CATSRDWAGRGTGYTF
J: TRBJ1-2
V: TRBV15
D: .
size: .

DNA: TGCGCCAGCAGAAAGGAGGGCTTATCGACCTACGAGCAGTACTTC
CDR3: CASRKEGLSTYEQYF
J: TRBJ2-7
V: TRBV5-1
D: .
size: few

DNA: TGTGCCAGCAAAGACAGGGAGGAGACCCAGTACTTC
CDR3: CASKDREETQYF
J: TRBJ2-5
V: TRBV6-5
D: TRBD1
size: .

DNA: TGCAGCGTTGGACAGGGGATGGAAAAACTGTTTTTT
CDR3: CSVGQGMEKLFF
J: TRBJ1-4
V: TRBV29-1
D: TRBD1
size: once